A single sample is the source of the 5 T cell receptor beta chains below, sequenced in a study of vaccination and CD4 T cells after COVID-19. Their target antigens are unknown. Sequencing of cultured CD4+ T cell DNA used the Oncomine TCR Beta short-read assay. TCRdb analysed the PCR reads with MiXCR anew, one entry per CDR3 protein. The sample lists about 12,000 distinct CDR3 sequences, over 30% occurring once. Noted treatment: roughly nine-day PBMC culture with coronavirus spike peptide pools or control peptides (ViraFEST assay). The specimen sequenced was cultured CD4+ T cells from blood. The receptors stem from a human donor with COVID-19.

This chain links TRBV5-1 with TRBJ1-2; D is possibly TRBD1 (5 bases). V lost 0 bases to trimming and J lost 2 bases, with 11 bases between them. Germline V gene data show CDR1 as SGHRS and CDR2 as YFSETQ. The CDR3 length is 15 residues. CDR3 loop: CASSLVGGGNYGYTF. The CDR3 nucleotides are TGCGCCAGCAGCTTGGTGGGGGGAGGCAACTATGGCTACACCTTC.

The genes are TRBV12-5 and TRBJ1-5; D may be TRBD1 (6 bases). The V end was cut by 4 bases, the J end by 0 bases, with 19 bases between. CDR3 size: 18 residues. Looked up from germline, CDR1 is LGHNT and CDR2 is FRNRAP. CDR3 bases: TGTGCTAGTGGTTCGAATACCGGACAGCCCTATAGCAATCAGCCCCAGCATTTT. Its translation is CASGSNTGQPYSNQPQHF. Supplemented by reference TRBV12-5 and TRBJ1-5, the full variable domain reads DARVTQTPRHKVTEMGQEVTMRCQPILGHNTVFWYRQTMMQGLELLAYFRNRAPLDDSGMPKDRFSAEMPDATLATLKIQPSEPRDSAVYFCASGSNTGQPYSNQPQHFGDGTRLSIL.

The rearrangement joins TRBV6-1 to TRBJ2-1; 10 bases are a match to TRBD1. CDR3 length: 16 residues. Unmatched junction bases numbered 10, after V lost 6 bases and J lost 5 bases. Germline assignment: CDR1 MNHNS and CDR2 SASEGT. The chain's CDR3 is CASRQPTGGLHNEQFF. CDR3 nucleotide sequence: TGTGCCAGCAGACAACCGACAGGGGGCCTCCACAATGAGCAGTTCTTC.

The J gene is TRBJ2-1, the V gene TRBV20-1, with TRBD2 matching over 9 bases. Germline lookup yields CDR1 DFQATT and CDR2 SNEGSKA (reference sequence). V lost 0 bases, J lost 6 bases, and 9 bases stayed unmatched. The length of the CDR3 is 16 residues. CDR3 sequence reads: CSARDTLAGAINEQFF. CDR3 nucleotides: TGCAGTGCTAGAGATACCTTAGCGGGGGCCATCAATGAGCAGTTCTTC.

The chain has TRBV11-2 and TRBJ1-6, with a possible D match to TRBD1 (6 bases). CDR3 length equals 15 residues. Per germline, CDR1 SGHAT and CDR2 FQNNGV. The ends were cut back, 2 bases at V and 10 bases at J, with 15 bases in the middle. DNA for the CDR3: TGTGCCAGCAGCTTATCCGGGGGCGCAGAATCACCCCTCCACTTT. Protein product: CASSLSGGAESPLHF.